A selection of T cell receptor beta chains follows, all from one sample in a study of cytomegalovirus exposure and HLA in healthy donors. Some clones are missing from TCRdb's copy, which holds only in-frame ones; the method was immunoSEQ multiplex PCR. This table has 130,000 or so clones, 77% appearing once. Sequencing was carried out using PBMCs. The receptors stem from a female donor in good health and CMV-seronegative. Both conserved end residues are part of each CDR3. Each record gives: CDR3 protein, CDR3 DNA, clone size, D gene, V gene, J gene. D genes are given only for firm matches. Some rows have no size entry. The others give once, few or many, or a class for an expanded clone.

CASSEGWNEQYF	TGTGCCAGCTCTGAGGGTTGGAACGAGCAGTACTTC	few	.	TRBV2	TRBJ2-7
CASSPEGYRAYEQYF	TGTGCCAGCAGTCCTGAGGGTTACAGGGCCTACGAGCAGTACTTC	.	.	TRBV6-6	TRBJ2-7
CATQQGASTDTQYF	TGTGCCACTCAACAGGGTGCTAGCACAGATACGCAGTATTTT	.	.	TRBV2	TRBJ2-3
CASSGNSPGQMGYGYTF	TGTGCCAGCAGCGGGAATAGCCCGGGACAGATGGGCTATGGCTACACCTTC	.	TRBD1	TRBV9	TRBJ1-2
CASSVIPGLASGELFF	TGTGCCAGTAGTGTAATACCGGGACTAGCTTCCGGGGAGCTGTTTTTT	.	TRBD2	TRBV19	TRBJ2-2
CASSFDRGWQYF	TGTGCCAGCAGTTTCGACAGGGGATGGCAGTACTTC	.	TRBD1	TRBV6-6	TRBJ2-7
CASSRRAGDTDTQYF	TGTGCCAGCAGTCGAAGGGCGGGGGACACAGATACGCAGTATTTT	.	TRBD2	TRBV25-1	TRBJ2-3
CASSEGRGYAGGSYEQYF	TGTGCCAGCAGTGAAGGGAGGGGTTACGCTGGGGGATCCTACGAGCAGTACTTC	once	.	TRBV6-1	TRBJ2-7
CASSLVQGSNEQYF	TGTGCCAGCAGCTTGGTACAGGGTTCCAACGAGCAGTACTTC	few	.	TRBV5-6	TRBJ2-7
CASSVGQALHYGYTF	TGTGCCAGCAGCGTAGGCCAGGCTCTTCATTATGGCTACACCTTC	.	.	TRBV9	TRBJ1-2
CASSLGGETGELFF	TGTGCCAGCAGTTTGGGGGGTGAGACCGGGGAGCTGTTTTTT	.	.	TRBV27	TRBJ2-2
CASSFRVGDEQYF	TGTGCCAGCAGCTTCCGGGTAGGGGACGAGCAGTACTTC	once	.	TRBV9	TRBJ2-7
CASSTRGQFYGYTF	TGTGCCAGCAGCACACGCGGACAGTTCTATGGCTACACCTTC	.	.	TRBV13	TRBJ1-2
CSVDSQDGMRSYGYTF	TGCAGCGTTGACAGTCAAGACGGTATGAGGTCCTATGGCTACACCTTC	.	.	TRBV29-1	TRBJ1-2
CASSESCSYGYTF	TGCGCCAGCAGTGAGTCGTGCAGTTATGGCTACACCTTC	.	.	TRBV10-1	TRBJ1-2
CASTKGQGSDGELFF	TGTGCCAGCACTAAGGGACAGGGTTCCGACGGGGAGCTGTTTTTT	.	TRBD1	TRBV6-6	TRBJ2-2
CASSFPGLGTGELFF	TGTGCCAGCAGCTTCCCGGGTCTGGGCACCGGGGAGCTGTTTTTT	.	.	TRBV7-9	TRBJ2-2
CASSAGQGNQPQHF	TGTGCCAGCAGCGCGGGACAGGGCAATCAGCCCCAGCATTTT	.	TRBD1	TRBV7-3	TRBJ1-5
CASSIAAGGYEQYF	TGCGCCAGCAGCATAGCCGCAGGGGGCTACGAGCAGTACTTC	.	TRBD1	TRBV5-1	TRBJ2-7
CASSGEGRTRNTGELFF	TGTGCCAGCAGCGGGGAGGGGCGAACCCGGAACACCGGGGAGCTGTTTTTT	.	TRBD2	TRBV9	TRBJ2-2
CASSLHQDPPEQYF	TGTGCCAGCAGCTTACACCAGGATCCACCGGAGCAGTACTTC	few	.	TRBV7-9	TRBJ2-7
CASSPEGTGARGAFF	TGTGCCAGCAGCCCAGAGGGGACAGGGGCGCGGGGAGCTTTCTTT	few	TRBD1	TRBV5-6	TRBJ1-1
CASSLVGRIEAFF	TGTGCCAGCAGCTTAGTCGGCAGGATTGAAGCTTTCTTT	once	.	TRBV7-9	TRBJ1-1
CASSIAGTYYEQYF	TGTGCCAGCAGCATAGCGGGGACCTACTACGAGCAGTACTTC	.	TRBD2	TRBV27	TRBJ2-7
CASSLRGHLQETQYF	TGTGCCAGCAGTTTGAGGGGGCACCTACAAGAGACCCAGTACTTC	.	TRBD1	TRBV28	TRBJ2-5
CASSLAEPLYGYTF	TGCGCCAGCAGCTTGGCGGAGCCGTTATATGGCTACACCTTC	.	.	TRBV5-1	TRBJ1-2
CSSSDGGTEAFF	TGTTCCAGCAGCGACGGGGGCACTGAAGCTTTCTTT	.	.	TRBV7-9	TRBJ1-1
CASSLSLALTDTQYF	TGTGCCAGCAGCTTAAGTCTAGCCCTCACAGATACGCAGTATTTT	.	.	TRBV7-2	TRBJ2-3
CASSGVGNQPQHF	TGTGCCAGCAGCGGGGTCGGCAATCAGCCCCAGCATTTT	.	.	TRBV28	TRBJ1-5
CASSPGLAGSADTQYF	TGTGCCAGCAGCCCCGGACTAGCGGGGTCTGCAGATACGCAGTATTTT	few	TRBD2	TRBV7-7	TRBJ2-3
CASSYSGAAGNEQFF	TGTGCCAGCAGTTACTCAGGGGCCGCCGGCAATGAGCAGTTCTTC	.	.	TRBV6-5	TRBJ2-1
CASRGGEYTEAFF	TGCGCCAGCAGAGGGGGGGAATACACTGAAGCTTTCTTT	.	.	TRBV5-1	TRBJ1-1
CASSAEHRAPSNTEAFF	TGTGCCAGCAGCGCAGAACACAGGGCCCCATCGAACACTGAAGCTTTCTTT	.	.	TRBV5-4	TRBJ1-1
CASSLSGQGGSYEQYF	TGTGCCAGCAGCCTCAGCGGACAGGGAGGTTCCTACGAGCAGTACTTC	.	TRBD1	TRBV13	TRBJ2-7
CASRDSGGTEAFF	TGTGCCAGCAGAGACTCGGGGGGCACTGAAGCTTTCTTT	few	.	TRBV6-5	TRBJ1-1
CASSLTRTGEYEQYF	TGTGCCAGCAGCCTTACCCGGACAGGGGAGTACGAGCAGTACTTC	.	TRBD1	TRBV7-9	TRBJ2-7
CASSPGRLVEKLFF	TGTGCCAGCAGCCCGGGTCGGTTGGTTGAAAAACTGTTTTTT	once	.	TRBV5-8	TRBJ1-4
CASSYVQLGSADTQYF	TGTGCCAGCAGTTACGTCCAACTAGGTTCGGCAGATACGCAGTATTTT	.	.	TRBV6-6	TRBJ2-3
CASSNHRGSSYEQYF	TGTGCCAGCAGCAATCACAGGGGAAGCTCCTACGAGCAGTACTTC	.	TRBD1	TRBV9	TRBJ2-7
CASSDPARSGNTIYF	TGCGCCAGCAGTGATCCCGCTAGGAGTGGAAACACCATATATTTT	few	.	TRBV10-1	TRBJ1-3
CASSLFFSDTQYF	TGTGCCAGCAGTCTCTTTTTTTCTGATACGCAGTATTTT	.	.	TRBV27	TRBJ2-3
CASSFLAANTGELFF	TGTGCCAGCAGCTTTCTAGCGGCGAACACCGGGGAGCTGTTTTTT	.	TRBD2	TRBV5-4	TRBJ2-2
CASSIKGDYEQYF	TGTGCCAGTAGTATTAAGGGAGACTACGAGCAGTACTTC	.	.	TRBV19	TRBJ2-7
CASSPQGALTIGYTF	TGTGCCAGCAGCCCCCAGGGGGCATTAACAATTGGCTACACCTTC	.	TRBD1	TRBV7-9	TRBJ1-2
CASSFTQGGEKLFF	TGCGCCAGCAGCTTTACGCAGGGAGGCGAAAAACTGTTTTTT	.	.	TRBV5-1	TRBJ1-4
CASSPHGRGAKSYEQYF	TGTGCCAGTAGTCCCCACGGGAGGGGGGCTAAGTCCTACGAGCAGTACTTC	.	TRBD2	TRBV19	TRBJ2-7